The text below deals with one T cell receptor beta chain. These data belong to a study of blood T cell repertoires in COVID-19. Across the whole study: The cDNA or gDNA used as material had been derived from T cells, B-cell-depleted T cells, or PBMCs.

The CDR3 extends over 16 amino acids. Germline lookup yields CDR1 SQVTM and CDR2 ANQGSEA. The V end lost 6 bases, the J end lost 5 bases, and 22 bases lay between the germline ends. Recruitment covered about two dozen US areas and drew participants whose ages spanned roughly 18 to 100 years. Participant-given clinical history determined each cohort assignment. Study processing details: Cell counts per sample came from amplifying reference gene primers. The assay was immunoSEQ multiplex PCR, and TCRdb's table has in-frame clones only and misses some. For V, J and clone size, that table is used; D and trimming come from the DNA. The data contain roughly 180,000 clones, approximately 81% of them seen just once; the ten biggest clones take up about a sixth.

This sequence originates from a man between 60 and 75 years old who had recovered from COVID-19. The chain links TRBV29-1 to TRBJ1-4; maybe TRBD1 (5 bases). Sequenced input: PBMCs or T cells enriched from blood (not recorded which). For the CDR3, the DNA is TGCAGCGTGGACGCTCTGACAGCCGGACCAAATGAAAAACTGTTTTTT. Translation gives CSVDALTAGPNEKLFF.